These T cell receptor beta chains were read from a single sample in a study of blood T cell repertoires in COVID-19. TCRdb's table, derived via immunoSEQ multiplex PCR, lists solely in-frame clones and lacks some. Seen here are around 50,000 clones, 88% observed once, and the top ten hold approximately 9.6%. The sequenced material came from peripheral blood. The receptors were gathered from a middle-aged man with active COVID-19. The CDR3 runs from the conserved cysteine through the conserved F or W. A D gene is named only where the DNA matches it firmly. Clone size is shown for a subset of rows, as once, few, many or a class of expanded clone.

clone_size: few; j_call: TRBJ2-2; v_call: TRBV10-3; d_call: .; cdr3_aa: CAISVGGAGELFF; cdr3_nt: TGTGCCATCAGTGTAGGGGGAGCCGGGGAGCTGTTTTTT
clone_size: .; j_call: TRBJ1-3; v_call: TRBV27; d_call: .; cdr3_aa: CASSPYSGNTIYF; cdr3_nt: TGTGCCAGCAGTCCCTACTCTGGAAACACCATATATTTT
clone_size: .; j_call: TRBJ2-3; v_call: TRBV5-1; d_call: TRBD2; cdr3_aa: CASSPGLAGGADTQYF; cdr3_nt: TGCGCCAGCAGCCCTGGACTAGCGGGAGGTGCCGATACGCAGTATTTT
clone_size: .; j_call: TRBJ1-1; v_call: TRBV5-4; d_call: .; cdr3_aa: CASSLARGFAEAFF; cdr3_nt: TGTGCCAGCAGCTTGGCCAGGGGATTCGCTGAAGCTTTCTTT
clone_size: .; j_call: TRBJ2-5; v_call: TRBV4-2; d_call: TRBD2; cdr3_aa: CASSQSAGVRETQYF; cdr3_nt: TGTGCCAGCAGCCAGTCAGCGGGGGTTCGAGAGACCCAGTACTTC
clone_size: .; j_call: TRBJ2-1; v_call: TRBV5-5; d_call: TRBD1; cdr3_aa: CASSLEAGGYNEQFF; cdr3_nt: TGTGCCAGCAGCTTGGAGGCAGGGGGATACAATGAGCAGTTCTTC
clone_size: .; j_call: TRBJ1-4; v_call: TRBV6-1; d_call: TRBD1; cdr3_aa: CASSEGTGLPNEKLFF; cdr3_nt: TGTGCCAGCAGTGAAGGGACAGGACTTCCTAATGAAAAACTGTTTTTT
clone_size: .; j_call: TRBJ1-2; v_call: TRBV4-1; d_call: .; cdr3_aa: CASSQDNAGPREYGYTF; cdr3_nt: TGCGCCAGCAGCCAAGATAACGCGGGACCTCGTGAGTATGGCTACACCTTC
clone_size: .; j_call: TRBJ2-1; v_call: TRBV11-1; d_call: .; cdr3_aa: CASSLVAGPIAFF; cdr3_nt: TGTGCCAGCAGCTTAGTGGCGGGGCCAATTGCTTTCTTC
clone_size: .; j_call: TRBJ2-3; v_call: TRBV11-2; d_call: .; cdr3_aa: CASSLSRGTADTQYF; cdr3_nt: TGTGCCAGCAGCTTATCTAGGGGGACCGCAGATACGCAGTATTTT
clone_size: few; j_call: TRBJ1-3; v_call: TRBV5-1; d_call: TRBD1; cdr3_aa: CASSFAGGDTGNTIYF; cdr3_nt: TGCGCCAGCAGCTTCGCAGGGGGCGATACTGGAAACACCATATATTTT
clone_size: .; j_call: TRBJ1-1; v_call: TRBV5-4; d_call: TRBD1; cdr3_aa: CASSSLQGSPYFMNTEAFF; cdr3_nt: TGTGCCAGCAGCTCGCTACAGGGGTCGCCTTACTTCATGAACACTGAAGCTTTCTTT
clone_size: .; j_call: TRBJ2-5; v_call: TRBV7-9; d_call: TRBD1; cdr3_aa: CASSNRGGDQETQYF; cdr3_nt: TGTGCCAGCAGCAACAGGGGTGGGGACCAAGAGACCCAGTACTTC
clone_size: .; j_call: TRBJ2-3; v_call: TRBV4-2; d_call: TRBD2; cdr3_aa: CASSQDLGGGADTQYF; cdr3_nt: TGTGCCAGCAGCCAAGATCTCGGGGGGGGAGCAGATACGCAGTATTTT
clone_size: .; j_call: TRBJ1-1; v_call: TRBV10-3; d_call: TRBD1; cdr3_aa: CAISKQGASVNTEAFF; cdr3_nt: TGTGCCATCAGTAAACAGGGGGCGTCGGTGAACACTGAAGCTTTCTTT
clone_size: .; j_call: TRBJ1-2; v_call: TRBV19; d_call: .; cdr3_aa: CASKDNNYGYTF; cdr3_nt: TGTGCCAGTAAGGACAACAACTATGGCTACACCTTC
clone_size: once; j_call: TRBJ1-1; v_call: TRBV5-1; d_call: .; cdr3_aa: CASSLGRGSTEAFF; cdr3_nt: TGCGCCAGCAGCTTGGGACGGGGGAGCACTGAAGCTTTCTTT
clone_size: .; j_call: TRBJ2-1; v_call: TRBV10-1; d_call: TRBD2; cdr3_aa: CASSPTSGGALLFF; cdr3_nt: TGCGCCAGCAGCCCGACTAGCGGGGGGGCCTTGCTTTTCTTC
clone_size: .; j_call: TRBJ1-3; v_call: TRBV5-6; d_call: .; cdr3_aa: CASTGNGNTIYF; cdr3_nt: TGTGCCAGCACAGGGAATGGAAACACCATATATTTT
clone_size: .; j_call: TRBJ1-1; v_call: TRBV27; d_call: .; cdr3_aa: CASKRREQVNTEAFF; cdr3_nt: TGTGCCAGCAAGCGACGGGAGCAGGTAAACACTGAAGCTTTCTTT
clone_size: .; j_call: TRBJ2-1; v_call: TRBV7-8; d_call: TRBD2; cdr3_aa: CASTTSGGGSYNEQFF; cdr3_nt: TGTGCCAGCACTACTAGCGGGGGGGGCTCCTACAATGAGCAGTTCTTC
clone_size: .; j_call: TRBJ1-1; v_call: TRBV3-1/TRBV3-2; d_call: .; cdr3_aa: CASSQSGAMNTEAFF; cdr3_nt: TGTGCCAGCAGCCAATCAGGGGCAATGAACACTGAAGCTTTCTTT
clone_size: .; j_call: TRBJ1-2; v_call: TRBV28; d_call: TRBD1; cdr3_aa: CASSQTTIGQGYGYTF; cdr3_nt: TGTGCCAGCAGTCAAACGACGATCGGACAGGGATATGGCTACACCTTC
clone_size: .; j_call: TRBJ2-1; v_call: TRBV9; d_call: TRBD2; cdr3_aa: CASSVVGTSGSNEQFF; cdr3_nt: TGTGCCAGCAGCGTAGTAGGCACTAGCGGGAGCAATGAGCAGTTCTTC
clone_size: .; j_call: TRBJ2-1; v_call: TRBV12-3/TRBV12-4; d_call: .; cdr3_aa: CASSLGASNEQFF; cdr3_nt: TGTGCCAGCAGTTTAGGCGCAAGCAATGAGCAGTTCTTC
clone_size: .; j_call: TRBJ1-1; v_call: TRBV27; d_call: TRBD1; cdr3_aa: CASSPPRGTEAFF; cdr3_nt: TGTGCCAGCAGTCCCCCCAGGGGGACTGAAGCTTTCTTT
clone_size: few; j_call: TRBJ2-1; v_call: TRBV19; d_call: .; cdr3_aa: CASSIRGNEQFF; cdr3_nt: TGTGCCAGTAGTATAAGGGGAAATGAGCAGTTCTTC
clone_size: .; j_call: TRBJ1-1; v_call: TRBV7-9; d_call: .; cdr3_aa: CASSLDGPGDTEAFF; cdr3_nt: TGTGCCAGCAGCTTAGACGGCCCAGGGGACACTGAAGCTTTCTTT
clone_size: .; j_call: TRBJ1-1; v_call: TRBV4-1; d_call: .; cdr3_aa: CASSRPTRGNTEAFF; cdr3_nt: TGCGCCAGCAGCCGTCCGACCCGGGGGAACACTGAAGCTTTCTTT
clone_size: .; j_call: TRBJ2-2; v_call: TRBV5-4; d_call: TRBD1; cdr3_aa: CASRGQGAITGELFF; cdr3_nt: TGTGCCAGCAGAGGACAGGGGGCGATCACCGGGGAGCTGTTTTTT
clone_size: .; j_call: TRBJ2-5; v_call: TRBV7-3; d_call: TRBD1; cdr3_aa: CASSSRGETQYF; cdr3_nt: TGTGCCAGCAGCTCCAGGGGGGAGACCCAGTACTTC
clone_size: once; j_call: TRBJ2-3; v_call: TRBV2; d_call: .; cdr3_aa: CASSPRSAQYF; cdr3_nt: TGTGCCAGCAGTCCAAGGAGCGCGCAGTATTTT
clone_size: .; j_call: TRBJ2-3; v_call: TRBV4-1; d_call: TRBD2; cdr3_aa: CASSPLGLGADTQYF; cdr3_nt: TGCGCCAGCAGCCCCCTGGGACTAGGGGCAGATACGCAGTATTTT
clone_size: .; j_call: TRBJ1-1; v_call: TRBV5-1; d_call: TRBD1; cdr3_aa: CASSLRPGGEDTEAFF; cdr3_nt: TGCGCCAGCAGCTTGAGGCCAGGGGGCGAGGACACTGAAGCTTTCTTT
clone_size: .; j_call: TRBJ1-3; v_call: TRBV10-2; d_call: .; cdr3_aa: CASSRGGSGNTIYF; cdr3_nt: TGCGCCAGCAGTCGCGGGGGCTCTGGAAACACCATATATTTT
clone_size: .; j_call: TRBJ1-2; v_call: TRBV6-1; d_call: .; cdr3_aa: CASSEVRGNYGYTF; cdr3_nt: TGTGCCAGCAGTGAAGTTCGGGGAAACTATGGCTACACCTTC
clone_size: .; j_call: TRBJ2-3; v_call: TRBV2; d_call: TRBD2; cdr3_aa: CASKLAGGQGDTQYF; cdr3_nt: TGTGCCAGCAAACTAGCGGGGGGGCAGGGAGATACGCAGTATTTT
clone_size: .; j_call: TRBJ2-1; v_call: TRBV5-1; d_call: .; cdr3_aa: CASSYQGAGAYTDEQFF; cdr3_nt: TGCGCCAGCAGCTATCAGGGGGCGGGGGCGTATACCGATGAGCAGTTCTTC
clone_size: .; j_call: TRBJ2-7; v_call: TRBV6-2/TRBV6-3; d_call: TRBD2; cdr3_aa: CASSYGTSGHEQYF; cdr3_nt: TGTGCCAGCAGTTACGGGACTAGCGGCCACGAGCAGTACTTC
clone_size: .; j_call: TRBJ2-5; v_call: TRBV7-2; d_call: TRBD2; cdr3_aa: CASSRGLAGGRETQYF; cdr3_nt: TGTGCCAGCAGCCGCGGACTAGCGGGGGGGCGGGAGACCCAGTACTTC
clone_size: .; j_call: TRBJ2-7; v_call: TRBV7-2; d_call: TRBD2; cdr3_aa: CASSFLGSGDAYEQYF; cdr3_nt: TGTGCCAGCAGCTTCCTCGGTAGCGGGGATGCCTACGAGCAGTACTTC
clone_size: .; j_call: TRBJ1-2; v_call: TRBV13; d_call: .; cdr3_aa: CASSLPTGKGHYGYTF; cdr3_nt: TGTGCCAGCAGCTTACCAACAGGGAAGGGGCACTATGGCTACACCTTC
clone_size: .; j_call: TRBJ2-3; v_call: TRBV7-2; d_call: .; cdr3_aa: CASSPRGEGTDTQYF; cdr3_nt: TGTGCCAGCAGCCCCCGGGGAGAGGGCACAGATACGCAGTATTTT
clone_size: .; j_call: TRBJ2-3; v_call: TRBV5-1; d_call: .; cdr3_aa: CASSLEGGSTDTQYF; cdr3_nt: TGCGCCAGCAGCTTGGAGGGCGGGAGCACAGATACGCAGTATTTT
clone_size: once; j_call: TRBJ2-7; v_call: TRBV3-1/TRBV3-2; d_call: TRBD2; cdr3_aa: CASSQRESSYEQYF; cdr3_nt: TGTGCCAGCAGCCAGCGGGAGAGCTCCTACGAGCAGTACTTC
clone_size: medium-sized; j_call: TRBJ2-3; v_call: TRBV7-9; d_call: TRBD1; cdr3_aa: CASVRDRGQASMFSDTQYF; cdr3_nt: TGTGCCAGCGTCCGGGACAGGGGGCAGGCTAGCATGTTTTCAGATACGCAGTATTTT
clone_size: .; j_call: TRBJ1-1; v_call: TRBV3-1/TRBV3-2; d_call: .; cdr3_aa: CASTSQSLNTEAFF; cdr3_nt: TGTGCCAGCACCTCACAGTCTTTGAACACTGAAGCTTTCTTT
clone_size: .; j_call: TRBJ2-3; v_call: TRBV29-1; d_call: TRBD1; cdr3_aa: CSVTTGSTSNTQYF; cdr3_nt: TGCAGCGTCACGACAGGGAGTACTTCTAATACGCAGTATTTT
clone_size: .; j_call: TRBJ2-1; v_call: TRBV30; d_call: TRBD2; cdr3_aa: CAWSVSGRVNRDEQFF; cdr3_nt: TGTGCCTGGAGTGTAAGCGGGAGAGTTAATCGGGATGAGCAGTTCTTC
clone_size: .; j_call: TRBJ2-5; v_call: TRBV21-1; d_call: .; cdr3_aa: CASSATDSGRLWETQYF; cdr3_nt: TGTGCCAGCAGCGCTACGGATAGCGGGAGATTGTGGGAGACCCAGTACTTC
clone_size: once; j_call: TRBJ2-6; v_call: TRBV7-3; d_call: .; cdr3_aa: CASSPAGISGANVLTF; cdr3_nt: TGTGCCAGCAGCCCCGCCGGGATCTCTGGGGCCAACGTCCTGACTTTC
clone_size: few; j_call: TRBJ1-5; v_call: TRBV24-1; d_call: .; cdr3_aa: CATSEHSNQPQHF; cdr3_nt: TGTGCCACCAGTGAACATAGCAATCAGCCCCAGCATTTT
clone_size: .; j_call: TRBJ2-7; v_call: TRBV7-2; d_call: TRBD2; cdr3_aa: CASREGPPSYEQYF; cdr3_nt: TGTGCCAGCCGGGAGGGGCCCCCCTCCTACGAGCAGTACTTC
clone_size: .; j_call: TRBJ1-6; v_call: TRBV5-4; d_call: TRBD1; cdr3_aa: CASSLPGQGAGSPLHF; cdr3_nt: TGTGCCAGCAGCTTGCCGGGACAGGGGGCCGGTTCACCCCTCCACTTT